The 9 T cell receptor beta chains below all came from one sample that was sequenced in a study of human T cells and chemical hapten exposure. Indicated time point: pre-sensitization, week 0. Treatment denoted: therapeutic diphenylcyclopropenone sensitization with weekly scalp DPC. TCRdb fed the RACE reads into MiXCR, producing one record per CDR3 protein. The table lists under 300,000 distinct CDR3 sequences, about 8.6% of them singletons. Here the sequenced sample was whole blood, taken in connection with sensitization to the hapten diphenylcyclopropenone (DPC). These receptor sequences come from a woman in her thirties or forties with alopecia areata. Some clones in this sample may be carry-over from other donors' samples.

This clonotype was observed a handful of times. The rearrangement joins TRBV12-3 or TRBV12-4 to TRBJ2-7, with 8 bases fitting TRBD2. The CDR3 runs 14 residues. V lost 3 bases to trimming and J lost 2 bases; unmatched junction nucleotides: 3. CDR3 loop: CASSFTGGAYEQYF. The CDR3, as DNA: TGTGCCAGCAGTTTTACGGGAGGGGCCTACGAGCAGTACTTC.

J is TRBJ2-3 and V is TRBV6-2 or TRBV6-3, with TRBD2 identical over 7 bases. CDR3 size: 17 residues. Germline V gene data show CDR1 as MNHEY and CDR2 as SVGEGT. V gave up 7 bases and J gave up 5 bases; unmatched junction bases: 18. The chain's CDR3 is CASTPLLRERWKDTQYF. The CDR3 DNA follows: TGTGCCAGCACCCCTCTCCTGCGGGAGAGGTGGAAAGATACGCAGTATTTT.

The DNA of the CDR3 is TGCGCCAGCAGCTCCTTAGCAACTAATGAAAAACTGTTTTTT. This codes for CASSSLATNEKLFF. The chain has TRBV5-1 and TRBJ1-4; D ambiguous. V lost 3 bases, J lost 0 bases, and 6 bases lay in between. The germline CDR1 and CDR2 sequences are SGHRS and YFSETQ. CDR3 size: 14 residues.

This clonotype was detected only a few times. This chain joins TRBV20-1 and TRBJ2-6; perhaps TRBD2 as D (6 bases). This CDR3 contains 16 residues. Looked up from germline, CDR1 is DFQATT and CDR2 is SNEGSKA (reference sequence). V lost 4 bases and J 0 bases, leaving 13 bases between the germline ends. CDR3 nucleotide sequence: TGCAGTGCTAAGTTAAGGGACTTCTCTGGGGCCAACGTCCTGACTTTC. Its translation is CSAKLRDFSGANVLTF.

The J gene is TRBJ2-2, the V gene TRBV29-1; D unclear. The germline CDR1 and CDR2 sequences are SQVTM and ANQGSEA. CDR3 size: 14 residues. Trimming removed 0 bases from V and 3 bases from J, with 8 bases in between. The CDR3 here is CSVEDKSDTGELFF. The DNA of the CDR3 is TGCAGCGTTGAAGATAAGAGTGACACCGGGGAGCTGTTTTTT.

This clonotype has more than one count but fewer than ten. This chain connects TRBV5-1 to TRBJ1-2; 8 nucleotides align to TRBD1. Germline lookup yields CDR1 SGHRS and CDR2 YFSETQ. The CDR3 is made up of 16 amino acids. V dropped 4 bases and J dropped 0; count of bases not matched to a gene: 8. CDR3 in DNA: TGCGCCAGCAGCCTAGACAGGGGCCTAGCTAACTATGGCTACACCTTC. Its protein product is CASSLDRGLANYGYTF.

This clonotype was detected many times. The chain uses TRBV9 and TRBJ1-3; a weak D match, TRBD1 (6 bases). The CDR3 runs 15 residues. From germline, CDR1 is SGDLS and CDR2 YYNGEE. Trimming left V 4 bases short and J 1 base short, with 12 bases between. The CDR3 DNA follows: TGTGCCAGCAGCTCAAAGGGGGGATCTGGAAACACCATATATTTT. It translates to CASSSKGGSGNTIYF.

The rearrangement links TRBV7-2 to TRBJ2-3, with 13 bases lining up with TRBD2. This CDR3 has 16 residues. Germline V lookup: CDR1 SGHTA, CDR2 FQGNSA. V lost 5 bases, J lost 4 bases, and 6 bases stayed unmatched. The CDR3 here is CASSLTSGGGPDTQYF. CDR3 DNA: TGTGCCAGCAGCCTTACTAGCGGGGGGGGCCCAGATACGCAGTATTTT.

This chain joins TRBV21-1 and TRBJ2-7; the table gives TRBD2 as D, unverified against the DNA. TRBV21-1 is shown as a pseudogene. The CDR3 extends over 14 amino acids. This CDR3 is CASSKGFSGHEQYF. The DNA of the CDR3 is TGTGCCAGCAGCAAAGGTTTTAGCGGGCACGAGCAGTACTTC.